The 21 T cell receptor beta chains given below trace back to one sample, sequenced in a study of blood T cells in healthy people across ages. The authors ran a second PCR of 7 to 11 cycles using a sample-barcoded 5' primer and a J-beta primer mix. TCRdb fed the 5' RACE reads into MiXCR, producing one record per CDR3 protein. The sample includes just over 800,000 distinct CDR3 sequences, less than 80% seen only once; the top ten take 25% to 35%. Sequencing was performed on blood. Source of these receptors: a man aged 25-45 years in good health.

This chain links TRBV7-9 with TRBJ1-2; D gene ambiguous. This CDR3 comprises 15 residues. Germline V CDR1 and CDR2: SEHNR, FQNEAQ (reference sequence). The germline V and J ends were trimmed by 5 bases and 7 bases, with 20 bases remaining between them. DNA of the CDR3: TGTGCCAGCAGCCTATCCGGAACGGGGTACAGTGGCTACACCTTC. This encodes CASSLSGTGYSGYTF.

This clonotype was counted between two and nine times. The CDR3 here is CASSLPVPNEQFF. The CDR3 DNA follows: TGTGCCAGCAGCCTCCCGGTCCCCAATGAGCAGTTCTTC. The chain employs TRBV7-2 and TRBJ2-1; no clear D gene. V lost 5 bases to trimming and J lost 6 bases, with 11 bases between them. This CDR3 has 13 residues. Per the germline V gene, CDR1 is SGHTA and CDR2 is FQGNSA.

The chain recombines TRBV27 with TRBJ2-1; 7 bases align to TRBD2. The CDR3 is made up of 14 amino acids. Germline loops: CDR1 MNHEY, CDR2 SMNVEV (reference sequence). Trimming at V came to 7 bases and at J to 4 bases, leaving 7 bases not matched to a gene. CDR3 protein: CASTGAGVYNEQFF. The CDR3 DNA sequence: TGTGCCAGCACCGGGGCGGGGGTGTACAATGAGCAGTTCTTC.

This clonotype was recorded only once. The V and J genes are TRBV12-3 or TRBV12-4 and TRBJ1-1; D uncertain. The V end lost 5 bases, the J end lost 4 bases, and 14 bases lay between the germline ends. The CDR3 spans 14 residues. The CDR3 reads CASSPKVSTTEAFF. CDR3 coding DNA: TGTGCCAGCAGTCCCAAAGTCTCAACCACTGAAGCTTTCTTT.

This clonotype was counted between two and nine times. The J gene is TRBJ1-2, the V gene TRBV7-2; D gene unclear. The CDR3 totals 17 residues. Germline CDR1 SGHTA, CDR2 FQGNSA. The ends were cut back, 1 base at V and 3 bases at J, with 18 bases in the middle. The CDR3 reads CASSLETSGRLYYGYTF. DNA for the CDR3: TGTGCCAGCAGCTTAGAAACGTCGGGTAGACTTTACTATGGCTACACCTTC.

The chain couples TRBV7-2 to TRBJ2-1, with 8 bases identical to TRBD1. The junction had 10 bases not matched to a gene; V was cut back by 4 bases and J by 5 bases. This CDR3 comprises 16 residues. Germline V gene data show CDR1 as SGHTA and CDR2 as FQGNSA. CDR3 sequence (DNA): TGTGCCAGCAGCTCGAGGACAGGGAGAGGTCACAATGAGCAGTTCTTC. This translates into CASSSRTGRGHNEQFF.

Points on this clonotype: One end of the junction varies from germline; a read error may be responsible. The chain joins TRBV20-1 to TRBJ2-5; tentative D call: TRBD1 (6 bases). The J call could be wrong; TRBJ2-7 is a better fit for the DNA end. Germline-derived CDR1 and CDR2 are DFQATT and SNEGSKA (reference sequence). The CDR3 spans 14 residues. The CDR3 spells CGATQQGVAYEQYF. CDR3 coding DNA: TGCGGTGCTACCCAACAGGGCGTAGCCTACGAGCAGTACTTC.

J is TRBJ1-5 and V is TRBV7-9; 7 bases agree with TRBD1. With V trimmed by 5 bases and J by 7 bases, 8 bases remained unmatched. The length of the CDR3 is 14 residues. CDR1 and CDR2 (germline): SEHNR, FQNEAQ (reference sequence). The CDR3 DNA reads TGTGCCAGCAGCCAATGGACAGGTTTACAGCCCCAGCATTTT. Its protein product is CASSQWTGLQPQHF.

The chain recombines TRBV10-3 with TRBJ2-1; 8 bases agree with TRBD2. J gave up 2 bases and V 2 bases, and 2 bases lay outside the gene matches. The CDR3 is made up of 15 amino acids. The V gene's germline CDR1 is ENHRY and CDR2 SYGVKD. In DNA, the CDR3 is TGTGCCATCAGTGAGGCGGGGGGCACCTACAATGAGCAGTTCTTC. Translated: CAISEAGGTYNEQFF.

J is TRBJ2-5 and V is TRBV20-1; D possibly corresponds to TRBD1 (8 bases). Germline CDR1 and CDR2: DFQATT and SNEGSKA (reference sequence). The CDR3 has 15 amino acids. Trimming left V 3 bases short and J 11 bases short, with 25 bases between. The CDR3 sequence: CSARDSTGGDFGQYF. DNA of the CDR3: TGCAGTGCTAGGGACTCCACAGGGGGGGATTTCGGGCAGTACTTC.

This clonotype occurred a few times. The chain combines TRBV9 with TRBJ2-1, with 10 bases that match TRBD1. The J call is doubtful: the DNA matches TRBJ2-7 better. This CDR3 region has 15 residues. Germline V gene data show CDR1 as SGDLS and CDR2 as YYNGEE. The CDR3 DNA reads as TGTGCCAGCAGCCGGACCGGGACAGGGGTTCGCGAGCAGTACTTC. Residues: CASSRTGTGVREQYF.

The genes are TRBV7-6 and TRBJ2-7, with TRBD2 matching 7 bases. The CDR3 spans 15 residues. V lost 0 bases, J lost 3 bases, and 5 bases stayed unmatched. CDR1 SGHVS and CDR2 FNYEAQ come from the germline V gene. CDR3 nucleotides: TGTGCCAGCAGCTTAGCCGAGACTAGCCTCTACGAGCAGTACTTC. It codes for CASSLAETSLYEQYF.

The chain uses TRBV6-2 or TRBV6-3 and TRBJ2-7, with 10 bases matching TRBD2. V dropped 5 bases and J dropped 5; count of bases not matched to a gene: 12. This CDR3 region has 16 residues. The germline V gene encodes CDR1 MNHEY and CDR2 SVGEGT. The CDR3, as DNA: TGTGCCAGCAGTCCCCGTCGTACTAGCGGGGACCACGAGCAGTACTTC. Translating it yields CASSPRRTSGDHEQYF.

This clonotype was recorded a few times. The CDR3 here is CASGTVAYNEQFF. CDR3 coding DNA: TGTGCCAGCGGGACGGTGGCCTACAATGAGCAGTTCTTC. This chain uses TRBV10-3 with TRBJ2-1, with D perhaps TRBD2 (6 bases). The ends were cut back, 10 bases at V and 2 bases at J, with 12 bases in the middle. The CDR3 extends over 13 amino acids. The V gene's germline CDR1 is ENHRY and CDR2 SYGVKD.

This chain uses TRBV7-3 with TRBJ2-6, with TRBD2 matching over 13 bases. Germline V gives CDR1 SGHTA, CDR2 FQGTGA. V shed 3 bases, J shed 4 bases, and the junction held 6 bases outside the gene matches. This CDR3 has 18 amino acids. CDR3 bases: TGTGCCAGCAGCTTCACTAGCGGGGGGGCCTCCGGGGCCAACGTCCTGACTTTC. Translation gives CASSFTSGGASGANVLTF.

This clonotype was recorded a few times. The genes are TRBV9 and TRBJ2-4; 7 bases line up with TRBD1. The J call may be incorrect, as the DNA end agrees better with TRBJ2-7. The germline CDR1 and CDR2 sequences are SGDLS and YYNGEE. The CDR3 loop spans 15 amino acids. CDR3 DNA: TGTGCCAGCAGCGTAGAAGGGGGCGATCTATACGAGCAGTACTTC. Protein: CASSVEGGDLYEQYF.

The sample holds a few counts of this clonotype. The chain employs TRBV12-3 or TRBV12-4 and TRBJ2-7, with TRBD1 as a possible D gene (5 bases). Trimming removed 0 bases from V and 3 bases from J, with 6 bases in between. CDR3 length: 13 amino acids. CDR3 nucleotides: TGTGCCAGCAGTTTAGCCAGGGTCTACGAGCAGTACTTC. It yields the protein CASSLARVYEQYF.

The chain joins TRBV6-8 to TRBJ2-5; a possible D gene is TRBD1 (6 bases). The V end was cut by 0 bases, the J end by 1 base, with 9 bases between. The germline gives CDR1 MNHGY, CDR2 SAAAGT. This CDR3 is built from 15 residues. This chain's CDR3 is CASSYSQGGQETQYF. CDR3 in DNA: TGTGCCAGCAGTTACTCGCAAGGGGGCCAAGAGACCCAGTACTTC.

The chain employs TRBV4-3 and TRBJ2-3; 9 nucleotides match TRBD2. Looked up from germline, CDR1 is LGHNA and CDR2 is YSLEER. The CDR3 has 17 amino acids. The trim removed 0 bases at V and 3 bases at J, leaving 7 bases unmatched. This chain's CDR3 is CASSQDVAGGLTDTQYF. CDR3 sequence (DNA): TGCGCCAGCAGCCAAGATGTTGCGGGGGGGCTTACAGATACGCAGTATTTT.

The CDR3 region is CATLLSATSTDTQYF. CDR3 DNA: TGTGCCACCCTCCTGAGCGCAACTAGCACAGATACGCAGTATTTT. The V and J genes are TRBV28 and TRBJ2-3; the D is unclear. Deletions cut 10 bases from V and 0 bases from J, with 17 bases between. The CDR3 spans 15 residues. Germline assignment: CDR1 MDHEN and CDR2 SYDVKM.

The chain uses TRBV27 and TRBJ2-1; 8 bases are shared with TRBD2. This CDR3 spans 11 amino acids. With V trimmed by 3 bases and J by 13 bases, 2 bases remained unmatched. Germline V gives CDR1 MNHEY, CDR2 SMNVEV (reference sequence). As DNA, the CDR3 is TGTGCCAGCAGTTTCGGGGGGGTCCAGTTCTTC. It encodes CASSFGGVQFF.